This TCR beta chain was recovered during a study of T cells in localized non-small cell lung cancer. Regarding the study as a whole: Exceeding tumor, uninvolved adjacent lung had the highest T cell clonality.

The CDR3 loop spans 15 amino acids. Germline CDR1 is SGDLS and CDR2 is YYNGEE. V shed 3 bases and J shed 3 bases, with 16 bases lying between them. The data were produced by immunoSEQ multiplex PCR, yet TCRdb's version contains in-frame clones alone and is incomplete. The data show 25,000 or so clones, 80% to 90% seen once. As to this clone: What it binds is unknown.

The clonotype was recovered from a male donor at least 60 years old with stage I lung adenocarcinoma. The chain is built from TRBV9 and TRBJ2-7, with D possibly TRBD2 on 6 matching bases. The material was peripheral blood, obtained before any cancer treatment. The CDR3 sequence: CASSASPAGLYEQYF. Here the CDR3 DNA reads TGTGCCAGCAGCGCCTCACCCGCGGGGCTCTACGAGCAGTACTTC.